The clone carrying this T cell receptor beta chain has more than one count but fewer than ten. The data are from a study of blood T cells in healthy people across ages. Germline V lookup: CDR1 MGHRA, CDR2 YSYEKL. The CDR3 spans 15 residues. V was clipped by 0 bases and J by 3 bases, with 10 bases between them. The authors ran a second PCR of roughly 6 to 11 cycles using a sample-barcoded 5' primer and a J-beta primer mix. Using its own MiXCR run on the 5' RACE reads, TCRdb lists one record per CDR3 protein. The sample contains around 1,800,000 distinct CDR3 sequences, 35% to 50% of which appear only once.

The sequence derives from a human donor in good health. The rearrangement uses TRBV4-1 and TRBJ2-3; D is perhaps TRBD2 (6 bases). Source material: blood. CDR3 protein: CASSQELAGTDTQYF. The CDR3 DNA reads TGCGCCAGCAGCCAAGAACTAGCCGGGACAGATACGCAGTATTTT.